The 16 T cell receptor beta chains listed next were all sequenced from one sample in a study of PD-1 blockade in mismatch repair-deficient tumors. Assay used: immunoSEQ multiplex PCR; TCRdb lists only in-frame clones, some missing. Seen here are about 38,000 clones, roughly 80% observed once, and the top ten hold about 20%. Sequenced material: peripheral blood, taken 4 weeks after starting pembrolizumab. The source is an adult with mismatch repair-deficient cancer.

The chain recombines TRBV7-9 with TRBJ2-2; D is uncertain. Trimming took 9 bases from V and 2 from J, leaving 13 bases between them. Per the germline V gene, CDR1 is SEHNR and CDR2 is FQNEAQ (reference sequence). The CDR3 contains 14 residues. CDR3 loop: CASRPGDNTGELFF. CDR3 bases: TGTGCCAGTCGTCCTGGGGATAACACCGGGGAGCTGTTTTTT.

The chain joins TRBV6-1 to TRBJ1-2; a possible D gene is TRBD1 (5 bases). CDR1 MNHNS and CDR2 SASEGT come from the germline V gene. Trimming stripped 0 bases from V and 4 bases from J, with 12 bases between. CDR3 length equals 15 residues. In DNA, the CDR3 is TGTGCCAGCAGTGAAGCGCCAGGGTCTCTCTATGGCTACACCTTC. Translating it yields CASSEAPGSLYGYTF.

The chain joins TRBV7-2 to TRBJ2-1; D unresolved. Trimming removed 5 bases from V and 8 bases from J, with 7 bases in between. The CDR3 extends over 11 amino acids. The germline CDR1 and CDR2 sequences are SGHTA and FQGNSA. The CDR3 region has the DNA TGTGCCAGCAGCCACTCCGATGAGCAGTTCTTC. Protein: CASSHSDEQFF.

The chain is built from TRBV4-1 and TRBJ2-1, with D hard to call. Germline lookup yields CDR1 MGHRA and CDR2 YSYEKL. CDR3 length: 12 amino acids. Trimming pared 0 bases from V and 8 bases from J, leaving 5 bases between. CDR3 amino acids: CASSQDGYEQFF. The DNA for the CDR3 is TGCGCCAGCAGCCAAGACGGGTATGAGCAGTTCTTC.

The chain is built from TRBV28 and TRBJ2-5, with 7 nucleotides matching TRBD2. The germline gives CDR1 MDHEN, CDR2 SYDVKM. This CDR3 contains 15 residues. The trim removed 3 bases at V and 5 bases at J, leaving 9 bases unmatched. The CDR3 bases are TGTGCCAGCAGTTTCACTAGCGATCCCCCGGAGACCCAGTACTTC. Translated, it gives CASSFTSDPPETQYF.

The chain uses TRBV12-2 and TRBJ2-1; TRBD2, the table's D call, was not compared with the DNA. TRBV12-2 is labeled a pseudogene. CDR3 length: 17 residues. The DNA for the CDR3 is TGTGCAAGTCGCTTAGATTCAGCTAGCACCCGCTACAATGAGCAGTTCTTC. It codes for CASRLDSASTRYNEQFF.

The chain couples TRBV6-6 to TRBJ2-3, with no clear D. Trimming took 6 bases from V and 2 from J, leaving 9 bases between them. CDR3 size: 13 residues. CDR1 and CDR2 from the germline V gene are MNHNY and SVGAGI (reference sequence). The CDR3 is CASSRDATDTQYF. CDR3 DNA sequence: TGTGCCAGCAGCAGAGATGCCACAGATACGCAGTATTTT.

This clone appeared a few times. The V and J genes are TRBV11-3 and TRBJ2-7, with a weak D call TRBD1 (5 bases). V was shortened by 5 bases and J by 4 bases, with 12 bases between the two germline ends. The CDR3 contains 13 residues. CDR1 SGHNT and CDR2 YENEEA come from the germline V gene. Here the CDR3 reads CASSPPDSYEQYF. As DNA, the CDR3 is TGTGCCAGCAGCCCCCCTGACAGTTACGAGCAGTACTTC.

The CDR3 nucleotides read TGTGCCAGCAGCGAAGGCAATGAGCAGTTCTTC. This codes for CASSEGNEQFF. V gene TRBV9 combines with J gene TRBJ2-1; no reliable D call. The CDR3 totals 11 residues. CDR1 and CDR2 from the germline V gene are SGDLS and YYNGEE. V was trimmed by 3 bases and J by 6 bases, leaving 4 bases between them.

The rearrangement uses TRBV7-9 and TRBJ2-5, with TRBD2 identical over 9 bases. V trimming: 7 bases; J trimming: 5 bases; junction bases outside the gene matches: 11. The germline gives CDR1 SEHNR, CDR2 FQNEAQ (reference sequence). CDR3 size: 15 residues. This CDR3 is CASTHPLAGWETQYF. The DNA for the CDR3 is TGTGCCAGCACCCACCCTCTAGCGGGATGGGAGACCCAGTACTTC.

This chain joins TRBV7-8 and TRBJ2-4; 7 bases are a match to TRBD2. CDR3 length equals 14 residues. Germline CDR1 is SGHVS and CDR2 is FQNEAQ. V lost 3 bases and J lost 9; bases outside the gene matches: 8. DNA for the CDR3: TGTGCCAGCAGCTTTAGGACTAGAGAGGCCATTCAGTACTTC. This sequence encodes CASSFRTREAIQYF.

The V call is TRBV10-3, the J call TRBJ2-3; D unclear. The CDR3 covers 14 residues. V dropped 4 bases and J dropped 0 bases, with 8 bases sitting between them. The V gene's germline CDR1 is ENHRY and CDR2 SYGVKD. CDR3 DNA: TGTGCCATCAGTGGCGACAATAGCACAGATACGCAGTATTTT. Translating it yields CAISGDNSTDTQYF.

The rearrangement links TRBV5-5 to TRBJ2-1, with no clear D. V lost 1 base and J 4 bases, leaving 15 bases between the germline ends. Germline V lookup: CDR1 SGHKS, CDR2 YYEKEE (reference sequence). The CDR3 loop spans 16 amino acids. The CDR3 reads CASSLNWNLIYNEQFF. The CDR3 bases are TGTGCCAGCAGCTTGAATTGGAATCTCATATACAATGAGCAGTTCTTC.

This clone was counted a few times. This sequence joins TRBV6-1 and TRBJ2-1, with 14 bases matching TRBD2. CDR3 size: 15 residues. Germline CDR1 is MNHNS and CDR2 is SASEGT. Trimming cost V 8 bases and J 8 bases; bases outside gene matches: 8. CDR3 region: CASGPGTSGSDEQFF. CDR3 coding DNA: TGTGCCAGCGGGCCCGGGACTAGCGGGAGCGATGAGCAGTTCTTC.

This sequence joins TRBV4-2 and TRBJ1-1, with D unresolved. V lost 0 bases to trimming and J lost 3 bases, with 11 bases between them. CDR1 is LGHNA, CDR2 YNFKEQ, per germline. The CDR3 has 15 amino acids. CDR3 protein: CASSQDRVWDTEAFF. The CDR3 DNA follows: TGTGCCAGCAGCCAAGATCGGGTGTGGGACACTGAAGCTTTCTTT.

The chain is built from TRBV4-1 and TRBJ2-2, with a tentative D call TRBD2 (6 bases). V lost 0 bases and J lost 4, with 15 bases in between. The CDR3 is 17 amino acids. Germline CDR1 and CDR2: MGHRA and YSYEKL. CDR3 nucleotide sequence: TGCGCCAGCAGCCAAGATTCGGCGGGATTTGGCACCGGGGAGCTGTTTTTT. Amino acids: CASSQDSAGFGTGELFF.